These 11 T cell receptor beta chains were all obtained from the same sample, sequenced in a study of cytomegalovirus exposure and HLA in healthy donors. PCR used 60 Vbeta primers and 13 Jbeta primers. Here immunoSEQ multiplex PCR was the method, and the copy in TCRdb shows in-frame clones only, minus some. The data contain some 110,000 clones, roughly 70% of them seen just once; the ten biggest clones take up 2.5% to 3%. Sequenced input: PBMCs. These TCRs come from a male donor in good health and CMV-seropositive.

The chain employs TRBV14 and TRBJ2-1, with TRBD2 as a possible D gene (5 bases). The V gene lost 1 base and the J gene lost 0 bases, with 16 bases spanning the gap. CDR3 length: 18 amino acids. Germline loops: CDR1 SGHDN, CDR2 FVKESK. The DNA for the CDR3 is TGTGCCAGCAGCCAAGCGAAAAGGGAGCCGAGCTCCTACAATGAGCAGTTCTTC. Encoded protein: CASSQAKREPSSYNEQFF.

V gene TRBV6-1 combines with J gene TRBJ2-7; a possible D gene is TRBD1 (5 bases). The CDR3 extends over 14 amino acids. Trimming removed 3 bases from V and 1 base from J, with 10 bases in between. Germline V lookup: CDR1 MNHNS, CDR2 SASEGT. CDR3 DNA sequence: TGTGCCAGCAGTGATTTGACAGTTTCCTACGAGCAGTACTTC. It is translated as CASSDLTVSYEQYF.

The CDR3 coding sequence is TGTGCCAGCCTCAGCGGAAATGACGAAGCTTTCTTT. Translation: CASLSGNDEAFF. The chain links TRBV18 to TRBJ1-1, with D unresolved. This CDR3 is built from 12 residues. The germline V gene has CDR1 KGHSH and CDR2 LQKENI. The V end lost 8 bases, the J end lost 8 bases, and 15 bases lay between the germline ends. Looking up the rest from reference TRBV18 and TRBJ1-1 gives the full variable domain: NAGVMQNPRHLVRRRGQEARLRCSPMKGHSHVYWYRQLPEEGLKFMVYLQKENIIDESGMPKERFSAEFPKEGPSILRIQQVVRGDSAAYFCASLSGNDEAFFGQGTRLTVV.

This clone was counted a few times. This chain links TRBV18 with TRBJ2-5, with a possible D match to TRBD1 (5 bases). Trimming pared 2 bases from V and 2 bases from J, leaving 12 bases between. The CDR3 covers 15 residues. Germline CDR1 is KGHSH and CDR2 is LQKENI. The CDR3 DNA reads TGTGCCAGCTCACCAGGGGCTGAGACTCAAGAGACCCAGTACTTC. This translates into CASSPGAETQETQYF.

The V gene is TRBV19, the J gene TRBJ2-5; 10 bases agree with TRBD2. Unmatched junction bases numbered 4, after V lost 4 bases and J lost 2 bases. CDR3 length: 15 residues. The germline V gene encodes CDR1 LNHDA and CDR2 SQIVND (reference sequence). In DNA form, the CDR3 reads TGTGCCAGTAGTAAGGGGACTAGCGTTCAAGAGACCCAGTACTTC. Amino acids: CASSKGTSVQETQYF.

The J gene is TRBJ2-3, the V gene TRBV28, with 8 positions matching TRBD1. This CDR3 is built from 15 residues. Losses at the gene ends were 8 bases for V and 1 base for J; bases not matched to a gene: 8. Germline V gives CDR1 MDHEN, CDR2 SYDVKM. Here the CDR3 reads CASSWSGQGTDTQYF. The CDR3 region has the DNA TGTGCCAGCTCTTGGTCGGGACAGGGCACAGATACGCAGTATTTT.

V is TRBV30 and J is TRBJ1-1, with a possible D match to TRBD1 (6 bases). The germline V and J ends were trimmed by 3 bases and 7 bases, with 9 bases remaining between them. The CDR3 loop spans 11 amino acids. Germline values: CDR1 GTSNPN, CDR2 SVGIG (reference sequence). DNA for the CDR3: TGTGCCTGGAGGACAGGAGTTGAAGCTTTCTTT. It codes for CAWRTGVEAFF.

This chain joins TRBV4-1 and TRBJ1-4; perhaps TRBD1 as D (5 bases). The germline V gene has CDR1 MGHRA and CDR2 YSYEKL. The CDR3 sequence is 17 residues long. V was cut by 7 bases and J by 2 bases, with 20 bases left in between. CDR3 in amino acids: CASNLHPTGITNEKLFF. The CDR3 DNA reads as TGCGCCAGCAATCTCCACCCCACAGGAATTACTAATGAAAAACTGTTTTTT.

V gene TRBV2 combines with J gene TRBJ1-1; no reliable D call. V dropped 5 bases and J dropped 7 bases, with 11 bases sitting between them. In germline, CDR1 is SNHLY, CDR2 FYNNEI. The CDR3 covers 12 residues. CDR3 bases: TGTGCCAGCAGTCGTGAGGGATTTGAAGCTTTCTTT. Translating gives CASSREGFEAFF.

This chain uses TRBV28 with TRBJ2-5, with 8 bases fitting TRBD1. This CDR3 region has 16 residues. Germline V gene sequence: CDR1 MDHEN, CDR2 SYDVKM. Trimming cost V 6 bases and J 2 bases; bases outside gene matches: 11. CDR3 DNA sequence: TGTGCCAGCAGGGTAACAGGGGGAAGAGGGCAAGAGACCCAGTACTTC. Its translation is CASRVTGGRGQETQYF.

The chain has TRBV6-5 and TRBJ1-4; D is undetermined. This CDR3 region has 15 residues. Germline CDR1 is MNHEY and CDR2 is SVGAGI. With 0 bases removed from V and 8 bases from J, the gap between germline ends came to 13 bases. As DNA, the CDR3 is TGTGCCAGCAGTTACTCGGGCAGGCTGTACGAAAAACTGTTTTTT. It codes for CASSYSGRLYEKLFF.